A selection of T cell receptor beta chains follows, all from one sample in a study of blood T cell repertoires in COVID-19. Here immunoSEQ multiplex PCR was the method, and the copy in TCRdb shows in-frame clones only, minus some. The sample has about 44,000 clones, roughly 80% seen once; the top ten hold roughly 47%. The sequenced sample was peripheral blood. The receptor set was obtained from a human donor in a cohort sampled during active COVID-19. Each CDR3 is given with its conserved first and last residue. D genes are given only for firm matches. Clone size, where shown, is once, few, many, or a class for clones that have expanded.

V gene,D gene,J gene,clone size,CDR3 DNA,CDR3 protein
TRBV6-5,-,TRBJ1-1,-,TGTGCCAGCAACAAAAGGGGGTTGGGAGAAGCTTTCTTT,CASNKRGLGEAFF
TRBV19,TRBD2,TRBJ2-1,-,TGTGCCAGTAGGACTAGCGGGTACAATGAGCAGTTCTTC,CASRTSGYNEQFF
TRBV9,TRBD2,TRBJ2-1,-,TGTGCCAGCAGCGTAGATAGCGGGCCGTACAATGAGCAGTTCTTC,CASSVDSGPYNEQFF
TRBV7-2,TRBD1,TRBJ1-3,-,TGTGCCAGCAGCTGGGGACAGGCGAGCTCTGGAAACACCATATATTTT,CASSWGQASSGNTIYF
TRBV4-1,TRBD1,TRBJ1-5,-,TGCGCCAGCAGCCAAGCGGGGGTGAGGGGGCCAGTTTATCAGCCCCAGCATTTT,CASSQAGVRGPVYQPQHF
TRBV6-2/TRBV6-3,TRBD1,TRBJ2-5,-,TGTGCCAGCAGTCAGGACAGGGGAAGGGAGACCCAGTACTTC,CASSQDRGRETQYF
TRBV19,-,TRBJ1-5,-,TGTGCCAGTAGTATATACTCCTCGGGGAGCAATCAGCCCCAGCATTTT,CASSIYSSGSNQPQHF
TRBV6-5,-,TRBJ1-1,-,TGTGCCAGCAGTCGGGTCACGCAGGGGGAAGCTTTCTTT,CASSRVTQGEAFF
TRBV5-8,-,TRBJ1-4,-,TGTGCCAGCAGCCGGTGGTCAGGCGACAATGAAAAACTGTTTTTT,CASSRWSGDNEKLFF
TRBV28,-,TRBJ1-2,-,TGTGCCAGCAGTTTTCAGGGCTACTATGGCTACACCTTC,CASSFQGYYGYTF
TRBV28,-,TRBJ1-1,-,TGTGCCAGCAGCCAACTTACAGGGTCCAGGAGGGCTTTCTTT,CASSQLTGSRRAFF
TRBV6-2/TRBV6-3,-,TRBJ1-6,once,TGTGCCAGCAGCCCCGGGAGTCATAATTCACCCCTCCACTTT,CASSPGSHNSPLHF
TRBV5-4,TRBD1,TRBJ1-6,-,TGTGCCAGCAGCTTGGGGGACAGGGGGAATTCACCCCTCCACTTT,CASSLGDRGNSPLHF
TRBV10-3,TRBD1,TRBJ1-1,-,TGTGCCATCAGTGCTACAGGGGCTGAAGCTTTCTTT,CAISATGAEAFF
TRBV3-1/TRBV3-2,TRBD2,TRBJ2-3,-,TGTGCCAGCAGCCAAGCAGCGGGGGGAGGCACAGATACGCAGTATTTT,CASSQAAGGGTDTQYF
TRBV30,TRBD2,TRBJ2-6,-,TGTGCCTGGGTGACAGAAGCGGGGGGGCCTGGGGCCAACGTCCTGACTTTC,CAWVTEAGGPGANVLTF
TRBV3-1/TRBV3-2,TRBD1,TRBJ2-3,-,TGTGCCAGCAGCCAAGATATGGACCTTTGCGGGACAGGCCGGGCTAATACGCAGTATTTT,CASSQDMDLCGTGRANTQYF
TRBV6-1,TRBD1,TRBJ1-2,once,TGTGCCAGCAGTGACACAGGGGCGAACTATGGCTACACCTTC,CASSDTGANYGYTF
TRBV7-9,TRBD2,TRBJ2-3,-,TGTGCCAGCAGCACAGGGACTAGCGGGGGGAGCACAGATACGCAGTATTTT,CASSTGTSGGSTDTQYF
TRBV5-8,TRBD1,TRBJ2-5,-,TGTGCCAGTCCGGGACAGCTGAATCAAGAGACCCAGTACTTC,CASPGQLNQETQYF
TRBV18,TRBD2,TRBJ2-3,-,TGTGCCAGCTCAGAACTAGCGGGGGGCATCACAGATACGCAGTATTTT,CASSELAGGITDTQYF
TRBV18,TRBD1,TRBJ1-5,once,TGTGCCAGCTCACTACAGGGGGGTAGTCAGCCCCAGCATTTT,CASSLQGGSQPQHF
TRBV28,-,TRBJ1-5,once,TGTGCCAGCAGTTTAAATGGGCAGGGAAGCAATCAGCCCCAGCATTTT,CASSLNGQGSNQPQHF
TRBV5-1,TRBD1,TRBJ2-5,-,TGCGCCAGCAGCTTGTTAGGGGACAGGGGAGAGACCCAGTACTTC,CASSLLGDRGETQYF
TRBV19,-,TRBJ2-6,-,TGTGCCAGTAGTATAGGTATTTACTCTGGGGCCAACGTCCTGACTTTC,CASSIGIYSGANVLTF
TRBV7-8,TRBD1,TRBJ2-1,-,TGTGCCAGCAGACTGGGACAGGGAGAAGGTTCGCAGTTCTTC,CASRLGQGEGSQFF
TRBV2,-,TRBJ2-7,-,TGTGCCAGCAGTGAGCAGGAGCAGTACTTC,CASSEQEQYF
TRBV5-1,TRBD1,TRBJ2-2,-,TGCGCCAGCAGCTACCAGGGGGCCGGGGAGCTGTTTTTT,CASSYQGAGELFF
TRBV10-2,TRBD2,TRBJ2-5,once,TGCGCCAGCAGTGGACTAGCGGGTGAGACCCAGTACTTC,CASSGLAGETQYF